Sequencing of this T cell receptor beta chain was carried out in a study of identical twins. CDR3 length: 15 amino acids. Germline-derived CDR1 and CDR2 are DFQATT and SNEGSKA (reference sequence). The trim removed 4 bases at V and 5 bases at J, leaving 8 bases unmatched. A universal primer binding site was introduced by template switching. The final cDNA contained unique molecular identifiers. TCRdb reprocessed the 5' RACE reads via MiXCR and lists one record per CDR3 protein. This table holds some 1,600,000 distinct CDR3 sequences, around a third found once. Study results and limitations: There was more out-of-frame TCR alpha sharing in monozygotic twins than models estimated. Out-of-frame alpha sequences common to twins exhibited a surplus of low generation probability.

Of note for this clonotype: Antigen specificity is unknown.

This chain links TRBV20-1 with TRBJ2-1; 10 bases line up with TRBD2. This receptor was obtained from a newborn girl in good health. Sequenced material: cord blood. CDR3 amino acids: CSAKKLAGKHNEQFF. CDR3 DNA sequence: TGCAGTGCTAAAAAACTAGCGGGGAAACACAATGAGCAGTTCTTC.